This T cell receptor (beta chain) was obtained from a study of blood T cell repertoires in COVID-19. Study information: Collection of acute and convalescent COVID-19 samples took place in the United States, Italy and Spain. PBMCs, B-cell-depleted T cells, or T cells provided the cDNA or gDNA that made up the material.

The count of this clone is one. The repertoire was sequenced with immunoSEQ multiplex PCR; TCRdb's copy has only in-frame clones and lacks some. The sample comprises about 300,000 clones, around 83% of which are singletons, and roughly 1.1% rests with the top ten. The ends were cut back, 4 bases at V and 7 bases at J, with 18 bases in the middle. The CDR3 totals 15 residues. Germline V gene data show CDR1 as SGHNT and CDR2 as YYREEE (reference sequence). Sequenced sample: peripheral blood. The source of this sequence is a woman aged 45-59 years with acute or convalescent COVID-19. The chain joins TRBV5-4 to TRBJ2-1; D may be TRBD2 (7 bases). The CDR3 bases are TGTGCCAGCAGCCTCCTGGGTGGGAGGGGGAATGAGCAGTTCTTC. Translation gives CASSLLGGRGNEQFF.